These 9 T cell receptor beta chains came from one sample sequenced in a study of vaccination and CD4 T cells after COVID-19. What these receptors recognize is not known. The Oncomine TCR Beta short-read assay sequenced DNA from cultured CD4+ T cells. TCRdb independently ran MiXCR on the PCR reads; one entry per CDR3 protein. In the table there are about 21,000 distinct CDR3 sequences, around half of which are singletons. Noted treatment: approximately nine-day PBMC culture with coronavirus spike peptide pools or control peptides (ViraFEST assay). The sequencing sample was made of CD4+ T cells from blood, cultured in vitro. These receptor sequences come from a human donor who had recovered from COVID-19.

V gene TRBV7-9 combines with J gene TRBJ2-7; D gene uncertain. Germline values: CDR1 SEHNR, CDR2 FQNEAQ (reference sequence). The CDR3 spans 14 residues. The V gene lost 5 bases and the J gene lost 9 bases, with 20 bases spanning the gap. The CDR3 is CASSRDRVPLVQYF. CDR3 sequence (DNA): TGTGCCAGCAGCCGAGACCGAGTCCCCCTCGTGCAGTACTTC.

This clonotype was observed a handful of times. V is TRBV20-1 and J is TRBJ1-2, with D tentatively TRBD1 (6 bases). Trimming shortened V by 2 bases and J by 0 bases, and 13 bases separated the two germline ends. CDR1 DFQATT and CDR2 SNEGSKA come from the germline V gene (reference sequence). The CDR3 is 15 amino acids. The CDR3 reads CSARPDGTTNYGYTF. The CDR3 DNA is TGCAGTGCTAGACCGGACGGGACAACTAACTATGGCTACACCTTC.

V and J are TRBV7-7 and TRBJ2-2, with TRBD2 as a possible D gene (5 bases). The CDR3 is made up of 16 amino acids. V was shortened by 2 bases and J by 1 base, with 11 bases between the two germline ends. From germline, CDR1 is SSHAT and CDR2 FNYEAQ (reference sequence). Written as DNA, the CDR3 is TGTGCCAGCAGCTTATTGCCGGGGATGAACACCGGGGAGCTGTTTTTT. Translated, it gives CASSLLPGMNTGELFF.

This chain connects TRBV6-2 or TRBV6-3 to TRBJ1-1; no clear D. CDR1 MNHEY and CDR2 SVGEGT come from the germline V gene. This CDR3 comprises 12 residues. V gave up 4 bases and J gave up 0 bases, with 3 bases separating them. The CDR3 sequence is CASSLLNTEAFF. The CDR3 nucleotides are TGTGCCAGCAGTTTGTTGAACACTGAAGCTTTCTTT.

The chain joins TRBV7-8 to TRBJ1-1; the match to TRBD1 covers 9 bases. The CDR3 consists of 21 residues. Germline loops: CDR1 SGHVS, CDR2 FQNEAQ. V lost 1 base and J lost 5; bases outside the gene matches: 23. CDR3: CASSLVVRPTGTGKRWTEAFF. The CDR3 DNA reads TGTGCCAGCAGCTTAGTAGTCAGGCCTACCGGGACAGGGAAGAGGTGGACTGAAGCTTTCTTT.

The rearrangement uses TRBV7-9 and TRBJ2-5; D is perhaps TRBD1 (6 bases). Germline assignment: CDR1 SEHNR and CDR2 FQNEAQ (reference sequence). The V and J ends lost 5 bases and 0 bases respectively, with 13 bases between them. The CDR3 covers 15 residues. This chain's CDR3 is CASSPSRGYQETQYF. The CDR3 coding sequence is TGTGCCAGCAGCCCAAGTAGGGGGTACCAAGAGACCCAGTACTTC. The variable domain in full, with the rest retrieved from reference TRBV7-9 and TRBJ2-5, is DTGVSQNPRHKITKRGQNVTFRCDPISEHNRLYWYRQTLGQGPEFLTYFQNEAQLEKSRLLSDRFSAERPKGSFSTLEIQRTEQGDSAMYLCASSPSRGYQETQYFGPGTRLLVL.

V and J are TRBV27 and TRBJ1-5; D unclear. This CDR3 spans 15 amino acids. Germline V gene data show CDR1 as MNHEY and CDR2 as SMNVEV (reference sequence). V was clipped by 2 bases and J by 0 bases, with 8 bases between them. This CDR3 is CASSLDWGSNQPQHF. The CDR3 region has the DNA TGTGCCAGCAGTTTAGATTGGGGTAGCAATCAGCCCCAGCATTTT.

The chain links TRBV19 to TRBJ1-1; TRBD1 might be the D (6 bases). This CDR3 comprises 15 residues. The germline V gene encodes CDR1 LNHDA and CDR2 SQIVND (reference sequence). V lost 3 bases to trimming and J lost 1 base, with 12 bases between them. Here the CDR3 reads CASSITGQKNTEAFF. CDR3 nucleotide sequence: TGTGCCAGTAGTATCACAGGACAGAAGAACACTGAAGCTTTCTTT. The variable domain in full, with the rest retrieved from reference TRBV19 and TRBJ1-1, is DGGITQSPKYLFRKEGQNVTLSCEQNLNHDAMYWYRQDPGQGLRLIYYSQIVNDFQKGDIAEGYSVSREKKESFPLTVTSAQKNPTAFYLCASSITGQKNTEAFFGQGTRLTVV.

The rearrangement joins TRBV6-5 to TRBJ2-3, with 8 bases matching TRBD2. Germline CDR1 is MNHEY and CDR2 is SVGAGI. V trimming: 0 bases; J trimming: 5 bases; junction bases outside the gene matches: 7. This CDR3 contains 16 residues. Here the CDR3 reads CASSYSGRGGRDTQYF. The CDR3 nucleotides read TGTGCCAGCAGTTACTCGGGTCGGGGGGGGCGAGATACGCAGTATTTT.